Listed here are 11 T cell receptor beta chains from one sample, sequenced in a study of monozygotic twins with inflammatory bowel disease. Reprocessing the 5' RACE reads, TCRdb reports a single entry for every CDR3 protein and omits DNA. Recorded here are approximately 400,000 distinct CDR3 sequences; the top ten clones represent about 2.5%. The sequenced sample consisted of blood. Source of these receptors: a human donor with ulcerative colitis or Crohn's disease, or a healthy co-twin of an affected twin (not recorded which).

V usage is TRBV20-1 and J usage is TRBJ1-1; TCRdb proposes TRBD1, but this gene call is untestable without DNA. This CDR3 is 13 amino acids long. Germline CDR1 is DFQATT and CDR2 is SNEGSKA (reference sequence). CDR3 residues: CSGTTGGLLRAFF.

The chain is built from TRBV7-9 and TRBJ2-5; the D call of TRBD1 rests on TCRdb alone, since no DNA is present to check it. CDR1 and CDR2 (germline): SEHNR, FQNEAQ (reference sequence). This CDR3 has 15 amino acids. The CDR3 loop is CASSSTRRSQETQYF. Supplemented by reference TRBV7-9 and TRBJ2-5, the full variable domain reads DTGVSQNPRHKITKRGQNVTFRCDPISEHNRLYWYRQTLGQGPEFLTYFQNEAQLEKSRLLSDRFSAERPKGSFSTLEIQRTEQGDSAMYLCASSSTRRSQETQYFGPGTRLLVL.

V is TRBV6-2 or TRBV6-3 and J is TRBJ2-5; TCRdb outputs TRBD2, but without DNA this stays unchecked. CDR1 and CDR2 from the germline V gene are MNHEY and SVGEGT. This CDR3 region has 13 residues. The CDR3 loop reads CASRKTSMETQYF.

The V gene is TRBV12-3 or TRBV12-4, the J gene TRBJ2-2; with no DNA, the TCRdb D assignment of TRBD1 cannot be verified. The CDR3 spans 14 residues. CDR3 sequence: CASYSQGLSGELFF.

This chain links TRBV7-2 with TRBJ2-5; TCRdb selects TRBD1, and the lack of DNA leaves this call unchecked. CDR1 is SGHTA and CDR2 is FQGNSA in the germline V gene. The CDR3 runs to 13 residues. CDR3 protein: CASSFRQGETQYF. Combining the CDR3 with reference TRBV7-2 and TRBJ2-5 gives the whole variable domain GAGVSQSPSNKVTEKGKDVELRCDPISGHTALYWYRQSLGQGLEFLIYFQGNSAPDKSGLPSDRFSAERTGGSVSTLTIQRTQQEDSAVYLCASSFRQGETQYFGPGTRLLVL.

The chain has TRBV9 and TRBJ2-3; TCRdb's D gene call, TRBD2, goes unchecked for lack of DNA. The CDR3 contains 17 residues. CDR1 is SGDLS, CDR2 YYNGEE, per germline. The CDR3 sequence is CASSAWTSGEYTDTQYF.

This rearrangement joins TRBV28 to TRBJ2-7. The CDR3 runs 14 residues. Germline lookup yields CDR1 MDHEN and CDR2 SYDVKM. CDR3 region: CASSMWAGSYEQYF.

The chain joins TRBV7-9 to TRBJ1-1. Germline assignment: CDR1 SEHNR and CDR2 FQNEAQ (reference sequence). The CDR3 is 12 residues long. CDR3 residues: CASSLAVTEAFF.

The CDR3 loop is CASSLVPGLAGDYNEQFF. This rearrangement joins TRBV7-3 to TRBJ2-1; no DNA is available, so the TRBD2 call from TCRdb remains unchecked. The length of the CDR3 is 18 residues. From germline, CDR1 is SGHTA and CDR2 FQGTGA. The variable domain in full, with the rest retrieved from reference TRBV7-3 and TRBJ2-1, is GAGVSQTPSNKVTEKGKYVELRCDPISGHTALYWYRQSLGQGPEFLIYFQGTGAADDSGLPNDRFFAVRPEGSVSTLKIQRTERGDSAVYLCASSLVPGLAGDYNEQFFGPGTRLTVL.

The chain links TRBV7-9 to TRBJ2-2; TCRdb outputs TRBD1, but without DNA this stays unchecked. This CDR3 comprises 16 residues. The germline V gene encodes CDR1 SEHNR and CDR2 FQNEAQ (reference sequence). The CDR3 protein is CASSLATSGATGELFF.

The chain recombines TRBV15 with TRBJ2-2; as DNA is missing, the TRBD2 call by TCRdb cannot be tested. The CDR3 is made up of 14 amino acids. Per the germline V gene, CDR1 is LNHNV and CDR2 is YYDKDF (reference sequence). This CDR3 reads CATRRGANTGELFF.